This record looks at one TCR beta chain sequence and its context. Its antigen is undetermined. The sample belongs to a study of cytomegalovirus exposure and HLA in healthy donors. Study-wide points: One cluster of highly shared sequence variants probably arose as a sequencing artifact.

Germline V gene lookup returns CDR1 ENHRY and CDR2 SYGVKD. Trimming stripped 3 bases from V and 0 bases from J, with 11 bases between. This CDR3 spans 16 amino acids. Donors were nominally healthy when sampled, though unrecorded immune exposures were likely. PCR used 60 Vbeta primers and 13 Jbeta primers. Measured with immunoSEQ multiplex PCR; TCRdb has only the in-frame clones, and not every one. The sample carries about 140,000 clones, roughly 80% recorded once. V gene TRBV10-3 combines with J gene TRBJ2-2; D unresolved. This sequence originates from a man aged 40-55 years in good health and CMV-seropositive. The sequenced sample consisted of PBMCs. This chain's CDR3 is CAISEYAPTNTGELFF. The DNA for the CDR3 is TGTGCCATCAGTGAATATGCGCCTACGAACACCGGGGAGCTGTTTTTT.